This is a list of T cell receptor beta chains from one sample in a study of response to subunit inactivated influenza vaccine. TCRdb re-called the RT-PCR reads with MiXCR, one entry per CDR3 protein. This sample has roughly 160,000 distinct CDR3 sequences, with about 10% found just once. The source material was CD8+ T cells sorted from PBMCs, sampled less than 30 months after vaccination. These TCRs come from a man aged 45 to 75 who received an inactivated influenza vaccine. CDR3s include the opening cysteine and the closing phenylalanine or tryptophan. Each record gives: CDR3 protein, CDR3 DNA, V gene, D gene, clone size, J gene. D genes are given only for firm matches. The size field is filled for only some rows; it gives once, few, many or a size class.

CATSSRIWGANNNEQFF	TGTGCCACCAGCAGCAGAATATGGGGGGCAAATAACAATGAGCAGTTCTTC	TRBV15	-	few	TRBJ2-1
CSARVGTLSYNEQFF	TGCAGTGCTAGAGTGGGGACCCTCTCCTACAATGAGCAGTTCTTC	TRBV20-1	-	few	TRBJ2-1
CASSSGTGGWNEQFF	TGTGCCAGCAGCTCCGGGACAGGGGGCTGGAATGAGCAGTTCTTC	TRBV11-2	TRBD1	many	TRBJ2-1
CASSPDLAGDDDEQYF	TGTGCCAGCAGCCCCGACTTAGCGGGAGATGATGACGAGCAGTACTTC	TRBV6-2/TRBV6-3	TRBD2	-	TRBJ2-7
CASSQGLQVSYEQYF	TGCGCCAGCAGCCAAGGGCTTCAGGTCTCCTACGAGCAGTACTTC	TRBV4-1	-	many	TRBJ2-7
CASSLGQDRYEQYF	TGTGCCAGCAGTTTAGGCCAGGATCGCTACGAGCAGTACTTC	TRBV27	-	-	TRBJ2-7
CASSPVPGTVRLDYGYTF	TGTGCCAGCAGCCCCGTTCCCGGGACCGTCAGGTTGGACTATGGCTACACCTTC	TRBV11-1	-	-	TRBJ1-2
CASSSGPGLNQPQHF	TGTGCCAGCAGCTCTGGGCCGGGGCTCAATCAGCCCCAGCATTTT	TRBV3-1	-	large	TRBJ1-5
CASSHSAGRGLQISYEQYF	TGTGCCAGCAGCCACTCGGCAGGCCGGGGACTTCAGATCTCCTACGAGCAGTACTTC	TRBV14	-	-	TRBJ2-7
CASSLVGNYEQYF	TGTGCCAGCAGCTTAGTAGGGAACTACGAGCAGTACTTC	TRBV7-9	-	few	TRBJ2-7
CASSRAGEIGELFF	TGTGCCAGCAGCCGGGCGGGGGAGATCGGGGAGCTGTTTTTT	TRBV12-3/TRBV12-4	TRBD2	-	TRBJ2-2
CASSLGPGLPLEQYF	TGTGCCAGCAGTTTAGGCCCGGGACTACCCTTGGAGCAGTACTTC	TRBV6-2/TRBV6-3	TRBD2	few	TRBJ2-7
CASSQDGRAGNTIYF	TGCGCCAGCAGCCAAGATGGAAGGGCGGGTAACACCATATATTTT	TRBV4-3	-	-	TRBJ1-3
CASSHTSGRDNEQFF	TGTGCCAGCAGCCATACTAGCGGGAGGGACAATGAGCAGTTCTTC	TRBV4-2	TRBD2	few	TRBJ2-1
CASSDLGGFDQPQHF	TGTGCCAGCAGTGATCTGGGCGGTTTCGATCAGCCCCAGCATTTT	TRBV6-1	-	-	TRBJ1-5
CSADHLRRDTQYF	TGCAGTGCTGACCATCTTCGAAGAGATACGCAGTATTTT	TRBV20-1	-	few	TRBJ2-3
CASSQILDRVAFF	TGCGCCAGCAGCCAAATCTTGGACAGGGTTGCTTTCTTT	TRBV4-1	TRBD1	few	TRBJ1-1
CASSQGRDSRYGYTF	TGCGCCAGCAGCCAGGGCCGGGACAGCCGCTATGGCTACACCTTC	TRBV5-1	TRBD1	many	TRBJ1-2
CASRYRQGIDSPLHF	TGCGCCAGCAGGTATAGACAGGGGATTGATTCACCCCTCCACTTT	TRBV5-1	TRBD1	-	TRBJ1-6
CASSPRGGSYNEQFF	TGTGCCAGCAGTCCCCGTGGGGGGTCCTACAATGAGCAGTTCTTC	TRBV6-1	-	-	TRBJ2-1
CASSLFLVGTGILPEAFF	TGTGCCAGCAGCTTATTTTTGGTCGGGACAGGGATTTTACCTGAAGCTTTCTTT	TRBV11-1	TRBD1	-	TRBJ1-1
CASSSLGGGALSEQYF	TGTGCCAGCAGTTCCCTTGGCGGGGGGGCCTTAAGTGAGCAGTACTTC	TRBV27	TRBD2	-	TRBJ2-7
CASSEQWDEQFF	TGCGCCAGCAGCGAACAGTGGGATGAGCAGTTCTTC	TRBV10-1	-	-	TRBJ2-1
CASSFVPGTYEQYF	TGTGCCAGCAGCTTCGTACCAGGAACCTACGAGCAGTACTTC	TRBV5-5	-	-	TRBJ2-7
CASSLGTGVTYNEQFF	TGTGCCAGCAGCTTAGGGACAGGGGTTACCTACAATGAGCAGTTCTTC	TRBV7-9	TRBD1	few	TRBJ2-1
CASSVAGTSGRYEQFF	TGTGCCAGCAGCGTAGCTGGGACTAGCGGGAGGTATGAGCAGTTCTTC	TRBV9	TRBD2	many	TRBJ2-1
CASSYAGEGGGYETQYF	TGTGCCAGCAGTTACGCTGGGGAGGGGGGGGGCTACGAGACCCAGTACTTC	TRBV6-5	-	-	TRBJ2-5
CSARDLRGPFQETQYF	TGCAGTGCTAGAGATCTCCGGGGGCCCTTCCAAGAGACCCAGTACTTC	TRBV20-1	-	few	TRBJ2-5
CASSLLRRGGHTEAFF	TGCGCCAGCAGCCTTCTGAGGAGGGGTGGGCACACTGAAGCTTTCTTT	TRBV4-3	-	many	TRBJ1-1
CASGLGQSHSNQPQHF	TGTGCTAGTGGTTTGGGACAGTCCCATAGCAATCAGCCCCAGCATTTT	TRBV12-5	-	-	TRBJ1-5
CASSLHPDQPQHF	TGTGCCAGCAGTTTACACCCGGATCAGCCCCAGCATTTT	TRBV12-3/TRBV12-4	-	-	TRBJ1-5